Listed here are 18 T cell receptor beta chains from one sample, sequenced in a study of memory CD8 T cells in hepatitis C reinfection. The table came from immunoSEQ multiplex PCR; TCRdb's copy has only in-frame clones and leaves some out. Of about 46,000 clones in the sample, 89% were seen once. Time point specified: late/post reinfection, 12 to 24 weeks after detection. Sorted cells were sequenced directly ex vivo without any in vitro expansion. Sequencing input: naive CD8+ T cells sorted from blood. Every receptor here comes from a man aged 18 to 29 with hepatitis C virus infection.

The V call is TRBV7-9, the J call TRBJ1-1, with D unclear. Germline V gene sequence: CDR1 SEHNR, CDR2 FQNEAQ (reference sequence). The germline V and J ends were trimmed by 1 base and 6 bases, with 9 bases remaining between them. The CDR3 extends over 13 amino acids. CDR3 coding DNA: TGTGCCAGCAGCTTAGGAGGTGGGTCTGAAGCTTTCTTT. Residues: CASSLGGGSEAFF.

Here the CDR3 reads CASSLWGPGTDTQYF. In nucleotides, the CDR3 is TGTGCCAGCAGCTTGTGGGGGCCGGGCACAGATACGCAGTATTTT. This rearrangement joins TRBV5-6 to TRBJ2-3, with D possibly being TRBD1 (6 bases). V was trimmed by 1 base and J by 1 base, leaving 10 bases between them. Per the germline V gene, CDR1 is SGHDT and CDR2 is YYEEEE. The CDR3 is made up of 15 amino acids.

V gene TRBV28 combines with J gene TRBJ2-7, with 9 bases matching TRBD2. CDR1 MDHEN and CDR2 SYDVKM come from the germline V gene. The ends lost 3 bases at V and 3 bases at J; junction bases unmatched: 3. CDR3 length: 14 residues. CDR3 in amino acids: CASSFTSGHYEQYV. For the CDR3, the DNA is TGTGCCAGCAGTTTTACTAGCGGGCACTACGAGCAGTACGTC.

CDR3 nucleotide sequence: TGTGCCAGCAGCGGGGATAACAGGGGCGAAGCTTTCTTT. It specifies CASSGDNRGEAFF. The rearrangement joins TRBV7-9 to TRBJ1-1, with 7 bases matching TRBD1. Trimming removed 5 bases from V and 8 bases from J; junction bases left unmatched: 8. The CDR3 length is 13 residues. Germline V gives CDR1 SEHNR, CDR2 FQNEAQ (reference sequence).

This clone was counted a single time. The V gene is TRBV27, the J gene TRBJ2-7; TRBD1 matches 7 bases. V lost 4 bases, J lost 2 bases, and 5 bases stayed unmatched. The CDR3 consists of 14 residues. Germline assignment: CDR1 MNHEY and CDR2 SMNVEV (reference sequence). CDR3: CASSYAGGAYEQYF. The CDR3 bases are TGTGCCAGCAGTTATGCAGGGGGTGCCTACGAGCAGTACTTC.

This clone was seen a single time. The chain uses TRBV2 and TRBJ2-1; 9 nucleotides line up with TRBD1. The CDR3 is 14 residues long. Germline CDR1 SNHLY, CDR2 FYNNEI. V dropped 6 bases and J dropped 4; count of bases not matched to a gene: 4. CDR3 nucleotides: TGTGCCAGCAGAGGGACAGGGTCATACAATGAGCAGTTCTTC. Translated, it gives CASRGTGSYNEQFF.

The chain recombines TRBV5-6 with TRBJ1-5; maybe TRBD1 (6 bases). CDR3 length: 12 amino acids. CDR1 is SGHDT, CDR2 YYEEEE, per germline. Trimming pared 3 bases from V and 7 bases from J, leaving 8 bases between. The CDR3 DNA reads as TGTGCCAGCAGCTCACAGGGACAGCCCCAGCATTTT. Translating gives CASSSQGQPQHF. Variable domain in full (rest from reference TRBV5-6 and TRBJ1-5): DAGVTQSPTHLIKTRGQQVTLRCSPKSGHDTVSWYQQALGQGPQFIFQYYEEEERQRGNFPDRFSGHQFPNYSSELNVNALLLGDSALYLCASSSQGQPQHFGDGTRLSIL.

The rearrangement uses TRBV7-3 and TRBJ2-2, with 10 nucleotides matching TRBD2. CDR3 length: 16 residues. The germline V gene has CDR1 SGHTA and CDR2 FQGTGA. V trimming: 8 bases; J trimming: 8 bases; junction bases outside the gene matches: 14. This chain's CDR3 is CASGASGSSTSGELFF. The CDR3 region has the DNA TGTGCCAGCGGGGCTAGCGGGAGCTCCACGTCGGGGGAGCTGTTTTTT.

CDR3 residues: CASGEDNLRETQYF. CDR3 nucleotides: TGTGCCAGCGGGGAGGACAACCTCCGGGAGACCCAGTACTTC. The chain joins TRBV7-8 to TRBJ2-5, with D possibly matching TRBD2 (6 bases). Germline V gives CDR1 SGHVS, CDR2 FQNEAQ. This CDR3 is built from 14 residues. Deletions cut 8 bases from V and 5 bases from J, with 18 bases between.

The chain recombines TRBV19 with TRBJ2-1, with 7 bases matching TRBD2. Germline trimming cut 2 bases from V and 6 bases from J; bases unmatched to any gene: 4. Germline V lookup: CDR1 LNHDA, CDR2 SQIVND (reference sequence). CDR3 length: 14 residues. The CDR3 sequence: CASSISGTPNEQFF. For the CDR3, the DNA is TGTGCCAGTAGTATAAGCGGGACTCCCAATGAGCAGTTCTTC. Supplemented by reference TRBV19 and TRBJ2-1, the full variable domain reads DGGITQSPKYLFRKEGQNVTLSCEQNLNHDAMYWYRQDPGQGLRLIYYSQIVNDFQKGDIAEGYSVSREKKESFPLTVTSAQKNPTAFYLCASSISGTPNEQFFGPGTRLTVL.

The gene calls are TRBV7-8 and TRBJ1-2; 9 nucleotides align to TRBD1. The germline gives CDR1 SGHVS, CDR2 FQNEAQ. The V and J ends lost 5 bases and 3 bases, in that order; junction bases with no gene match: 10. The CDR3 totals 16 residues. The CDR3 bases are TGTGCCAGCAGCATTGGAACAGGGGGCGATTACTATGGCTACACCTTC. It specifies CASSIGTGGDYYGYTF.

The chain carries TRBV7-6 and TRBJ2-1, with D hard to call. Germline V gene sequence: CDR1 SGHVS, CDR2 FNYEAQ. V was pared by 1 base and J by 6 bases, with 7 bases between. CDR3 size: 13 residues. The CDR3 DNA follows: TGTGCCAGCAGCTTAGAAGCTAGCAATGAGCAGTTCTTC. Protein product: CASSLEASNEQFF.

This clone was seen a single time. The V gene is TRBV7-9, the J gene TRBJ1-6; D is uncertain. Germline CDR1 SEHNR, CDR2 FQNEAQ (reference sequence). With 1 base removed from V and 7 bases from J, the gap between germline ends came to 11 bases. The CDR3 consists of 15 residues. The CDR3 loop is CASSLGVSWNSPLHF. The CDR3, as DNA: TGTGCCAGCAGCTTAGGAGTTTCGTGGAATTCACCCCTCCACTTT. Supplemented by reference TRBV7-9 and TRBJ1-6, the full variable domain reads DTGVSQNPRHKITKRGQNVTFRCDPISEHNRLYWYRQTLGQGPEFLTYFQNEAQLEKSRLLSDRFSAERPKGSFSTLEIQRTEQGDSAMYLCASSLGVSWNSPLHFGNGTRLTVT.

J is TRBJ2-5 and V is TRBV7-8; 10 bases map to TRBD1. Trimming at V came to 5 bases and at J to 0 bases, leaving 6 bases not matched to a gene. The CDR3 totals 16 residues. In germline, CDR1 is SGHVS, CDR2 FQNEAQ. In DNA form, the CDR3 reads TGTGCCAGCAGCCCTTGGACAGGGGGAAACCAAGAGACCCAGTACTTC. This sequence encodes CASSPWTGGNQETQYF.

This sequence joins TRBV6-5 and TRBJ2-3; D perhaps matches TRBD2 (5 bases). This CDR3 region has 14 residues. V lost 5 bases to trimming and J lost 7 bases, with 16 bases between them. CDR1 is MNHEY, CDR2 SVGAGI, per germline. CDR3 loop: CASSGPGGTNTQYF. The CDR3 DNA sequence: TGTGCCAGCAGTGGCCCCGGAGGTACGAATACGCAGTATTTT.

This clone has a single count. The chain carries TRBV11-2 and TRBJ2-1, with 10 bases that match TRBD1. The trim removed 4 bases at V and 5 bases at J, leaving 5 bases unmatched. The CDR3 loop spans 15 amino acids. CDR1 is SGHAT, CDR2 FQNNGV, per germline. CDR3 protein: CASSSPGTGDNEQFF. The CDR3 nucleotides are TGTGCCAGCAGCTCTCCCGGGACAGGGGACAATGAGCAGTTCTTC.

The gene calls are TRBV7-3 and TRBJ1-5; D perhaps matches TRBD1 (5 bases). The V gene lost 6 bases and the J gene lost 6 bases, with 18 bases spanning the gap. This CDR3 has 15 residues. Germline V lookup: CDR1 SGHTA, CDR2 FQGTGA. This CDR3 reads CASSSWTRRGQPQHF. Written as DNA, the CDR3 is TGTGCCAGCAGTTCTTGGACGAGGAGGGGTCAGCCCCAGCATTTT.

This chain links TRBV9 with TRBJ2-3; 10 nucleotides match TRBD2. Germline V CDR1 and CDR2: SGDLS, YYNGEE. V shed 0 bases, J shed 2 bases, and the junction held 9 bases outside the gene matches. The CDR3 totals 18 residues. The CDR3 DNA is TGTGCCAGCAGCGTAGACTCCCCTAGCGGGGGATTCACAGATACGCAGTATTTT. Translation gives CASSVDSPSGGFTDTQYF.